This T cell receptor (beta chain) was observed in a study of T cells in Graves' hyperthyroidism and ophthalmopathy. RNA transcripts gave rise to amplified TCR beta CDR3 regions. During a first-round RT-PCR of the TCR CDR3, the HTBI primer set was used. TCRdb reprocessed the multiplex PCR reads via MiXCR and lists one record per CDR3 protein. The sample consists of 480,000 or so distinct CDR3 sequences, 13% to 15% of them appearing once. The CDR3 runs 14 residues. Between the trimmed V and J ends, which lost 8 bases and 2 bases, there was a span of 15 bases. Germline CDR1 is MNHEY and CDR2 is SMNVEV (reference sequence). Only a few counts were recorded for this clonotype.

The sequenced material came from blood. V usage is TRBV27 and J usage is TRBJ2-5; D is undetermined. The source of this sequence is a woman younger than 30 with Graves' hyperthyroidism. The CDR3 DNA is TGTGCCAGCCGCCGGTACGGTGCACAAGAGACCCAGTACTTC. It translates to CASRRYGAQETQYF.